Following are 28 T cell receptor beta chains from one sample sequenced in a study of shared clonotypes between healthy human individuals. Clones were read by immunoSEQ multiplex PCR, and TCRdb kept only the in-frame ones, dropping some. The data show roughly 1.4 million clones, just under 99% seen once. The sequenced material came from naive CD4+ T cells sorted from blood. As to subset: CD45RA+ positively selected. These receptors were obtained from a man aged 30 to 45 in good health.

This chain joins TRBV7-8 and TRBJ1-1, with TRBD1 identical over 9 bases. This CDR3 is 15 amino acids long. From germline, CDR1 is SGHVS and CDR2 FQNEAQ. Trimming took 2 bases from V and 5 from J; bases not matched to a gene: 6. CDR3 residues: CASSLRGQGRTEAFF. The CDR3 nucleotides read TGTGCCAGCAGCTTAAGGGGACAGGGTCGGACTGAAGCTTTCTTT.

This rearrangement joins TRBV5-4 to TRBJ2-7, with a tentative D call TRBD1 (6 bases). Germline values: CDR1 SGHNT, CDR2 YYREEE (reference sequence). The germline V and J ends were trimmed by 3 bases and 0 bases, with 10 bases remaining between them. CDR3 length equals 14 residues. The CDR3 loop reads CASSYRDISYEQYF. DNA for the CDR3: TGTGCCAGCAGCTACAGGGACATCTCCTACGAGCAGTACTTC.

With respect to this clone: Other DNA sequences in the sample encode the same CDR3. CDR3 amino acids: CASSFDSNQPQHF. CDR3 DNA: TGCGCCAGCAGCTTCGATAGCAATCAGCCCCAGCATTTT. The chain has TRBV5-1 and TRBJ1-5; D is ambiguous. The CDR3 sequence is 13 residues long. V dropped 2 bases and J dropped 0 bases, with 3 bases sitting between them. From germline, CDR1 is SGHRS and CDR2 YFSETQ.

The CDR3 sequence is CASRIPQGNEQYF. CDR3 nucleotides: TGCGCCAGCAGAATACCACAGGGAAACGAGCAGTACTTC. The V and J genes are TRBV5-1 and TRBJ2-7, with D perhaps TRBD1 (6 bases). The CDR3 contains 13 residues. V was pared by 5 bases and J by 5 bases, with 14 bases between. Per the germline V gene, CDR1 is SGHRS and CDR2 is YFSETQ.

The chain couples TRBV25-1 to TRBJ2-1; tentatively, D is TRBD2 (6 bases). This CDR3 has 11 amino acids. The germline V gene has CDR1 MGHDK and CDR2 SYGVNS. V lost 6 bases and J lost 12, with 12 bases in between. The DNA for the CDR3 is TGTGCCAGCAGGGAGACTAGACGGCAGTTCTTC. Protein: CASRETRRQFF.

The chain carries TRBV5-1 and TRBJ2-1; the match to TRBD2 covers 8 bases. Losses at the gene ends were 4 bases for V and 7 bases for J; bases not matched to a gene: 10. CDR3 length: 15 amino acids. The germline V gene has CDR1 SGHRS and CDR2 YFSETQ. CDR3 amino acids: CASSLIGTRENEQFF. Written as DNA, the CDR3 is TGCGCCAGCAGCCTGATCGGGACTAGAGAAAATGAGCAGTTCTTC.

Regarding this clone: This specimen includes other DNA sequences encoding the same CDR3. V usage is TRBV7-9 and J usage is TRBJ2-5; D not resolved. With 5 bases removed from V and 0 bases from J, the gap between germline ends came to 4 bases. Germline V gives CDR1 SEHNR, CDR2 FQNEAQ (reference sequence). The CDR3 covers 12 residues. The CDR3 loop is CASSPNQETQYF. The CDR3 region has the DNA TGTGCCAGCAGCCCTAACCAAGAGACCCAGTACTTC.

The rearrangement uses TRBV5-1 and TRBJ2-3, with D possibly being TRBD2 (5 bases). V was clipped by 0 bases and J by 2 bases, with 13 bases between them. The CDR3 consists of 16 residues. Germline values: CDR1 SGHRS, CDR2 YFSETQ. CDR3: CASSLAPSGTTDTQYF. The CDR3 DNA reads as TGCGCCAGCAGCTTGGCCCCCAGCGGAACCACAGATACGCAGTATTTT. Variable domain in full (rest from reference TRBV5-1 and TRBJ2-3): KAGVTQTPRYLIKTRGQQVTLSCSPISGHRSVSWYQQTPGQGLQFLFEYFSETQRNKGNFPGRFSGRQFSNSRSEMNVSTLELGDSALYLCASSLAPSGTTDTQYFGPGTRLTVL.

The gene calls are TRBV9 and TRBJ1-4, with 7 bases matching TRBD1. In germline, CDR1 is SGDLS, CDR2 YYNGEE. This CDR3 contains 18 residues. V shed 4 bases and J 3 bases; nucleotides not matched to a gene: 15. CDR3: CASSQGTGAGAANEKLFF. For the CDR3, the DNA is TGTGCCAGCAGCCAGGGTACAGGGGCCGGGGCAGCTAATGAAAAACTGTTTTTT.

V gene TRBV2 combines with J gene TRBJ2-1; 11 bases map to TRBD2. Looked up from germline, CDR1 is SNHLY and CDR2 is FYNNEI. Germline trimming cut 7 bases from V and 6 bases from J; bases unmatched to any gene: 5. The CDR3 runs 14 residues. The DNA of the CDR3 is TGTGCCAGCATGACTAGCGGGATTTCCAATGAGCAGTTCTTC. Translated: CASMTSGISNEQFF.

The DNA for the CDR3 is TGTGCCAGCAGTGTGGACCTGAATCAGCCCCAGCATTTT. It encodes CASSVDLNQPQHF. The chain joins TRBV6-1 to TRBJ1-5, with D unresolved. V was shortened by 4 bases and J by 4 bases, with 8 bases between the two germline ends. The germline V gene has CDR1 MNHNS and CDR2 SASEGT. The CDR3 is 13 residues long.

CDR3: CASSLKPGQRDYEQFF. The CDR3 DNA is TGTGCCAGCAGCTTGAAACCGGGACAGAGGGACTATGAGCAGTTCTTC. This chain uses TRBV7-6 with TRBJ2-1; D is possibly TRBD1 (7 bases). Germline assignment: CDR1 SGHVS and CDR2 FNYEAQ. Trimming took 3 bases from V and 8 from J, leaving 20 bases between them. The CDR3 runs 16 residues.

The V call is TRBV25-1, the J call TRBJ2-7; D remains ambiguous. The germline CDR1 and CDR2 sequences are MGHDK and SYGVNS. The CDR3 totals 13 residues. V shed 8 bases and J shed 6 bases, with 17 bases lying between them. The CDR3: CASATLTASEQYF. The CDR3 coding sequence is TGTGCCAGCGCAACGCTTACAGCCAGCGAGCAGTACTTC.

V gene TRBV19 combines with J gene TRBJ1-1; TRBD1 agrees at 8 bases. The CDR3 runs to 13 residues. J was trimmed by 13 bases and V by 0 bases; bases with no gene match: 7. The germline V gene has CDR1 LNHDA and CDR2 SQIVND (reference sequence). Here the CDR3 reads CASSIDGTGSVFF. The CDR3 DNA reads as TGTGCCAGTAGTATAGATGGGACAGGATCGGTTTTCTTT.

A note on this clone: Other DNA sequences in this specimen translate into the identical CDR3. This chain connects TRBV14 to TRBJ2-1, with TRBD2 matching 10 bases. Germline V gives CDR1 SGHDN, CDR2 FVKESK. This CDR3 is built from 16 residues. Trimming at V came to 2 bases and at J to 3 bases, leaving 4 bases not matched to a gene. The CDR3 region has the DNA TGTGCCAGCAGCCAACCCGGACTAGCGGTCTACAATGAGCAGTTCTTC. Its protein is CASSQPGLAVYNEQFF.

The rearrangement joins TRBV5-1 to TRBJ1-4; D is uncertain. V lost 5 bases to trimming and J lost 5 bases, with 13 bases between them. Looked up from germline, CDR1 is SGHRS and CDR2 is YFSETQ. This CDR3 spans 14 amino acids. The CDR3 reads CASSLLGPNEKLFF. In DNA form, the CDR3 reads TGCGCCAGCAGTTTATTGGGTCCGAATGAAAAACTGTTTTTT.

The chain links TRBV15 to TRBJ2-5; TRBD1 might be the D (5 bases). Germline-derived CDR1 and CDR2 are LNHNV and YYDKDF (reference sequence). The CDR3 is made up of 15 amino acids. V was clipped by 0 bases and J by 3 bases, with 11 bases between them. DNA for the CDR3: TGTGCCACCAGCAGAGATTGGAGCAGGGAAGAGACCCAGTACTTC. This encodes CATSRDWSREETQYF.

This chain joins TRBV10-3 and TRBJ2-1; TRBD2 matches 7 bases. CDR1 and CDR2 from the germline V gene are ENHRY and SYGVKD. The CDR3 contains 15 residues. Trimming took 6 bases from V and 5 from J; bases not matched to a gene: 10. Here the CDR3 reads CAISHGGLPNNEQFF. The DNA of the CDR3 is TGTGCCATCAGCCACGGGGGACTACCCAACAATGAGCAGTTCTTC.

The chain joins TRBV19 to TRBJ2-7; D remains unclear. Per the germline V gene, CDR1 is LNHDA and CDR2 is SQIVND (reference sequence). Trimming cost V 4 bases and J 0 bases, with 10 bases left between them. This CDR3 spans 14 amino acids. The CDR3 DNA reads as TGTGCCAGTAGTACCCTGGGGATCTCCTACGAGCAGTACTTC. It translates to CASSTLGISYEQYF.

This chain links TRBV11-2 with TRBJ2-3; TRBD2 agrees at 7 bases. Germline-derived CDR1 and CDR2 are SGHAT and FQNNGV. The CDR3 sequence is 14 residues long. V trimming: 6 bases; J trimming: 0 bases; junction bases outside the gene matches: 3. The CDR3 loop is CASRSGTSTDTQYF. CDR3 DNA sequence: TGTGCCAGCAGAAGCGGGACTAGCACAGATACGCAGTATTTT.

This clone was picked up one time. The genes are TRBV28 and TRBJ2-3; 8 nucleotides align to TRBD1. V dropped 6 bases and J dropped 4; count of bases not matched to a gene: 9. CDR3 length: 15 amino acids. The V gene's germline CDR1 is MDHEN and CDR2 SYDVKM. CDR3 region: CASSPGGSIADTQYF. The CDR3 DNA reads as TGTGCCAGCAGCCCAGGGGGCTCGATCGCAGATACGCAGTATTTT.

The V call is TRBV9, the J call TRBJ2-6; possibly TRBD1 or TRBD2 for D (6 bases each). The CDR3 length is 18 residues. V lost 0 bases, J lost 3 bases, and 16 bases lay in between. In germline, CDR1 is SGDLS, CDR2 YYNGEE. The CDR3 here is CASSVVPGADFGANVLTF. The CDR3, as DNA: TGTGCCAGCAGCGTAGTTCCGGGGGCGGACTTTGGGGCCAACGTCCTGACTTTC.

The chain recombines TRBV9 with TRBJ2-5; D unclear. In germline, CDR1 is SGDLS, CDR2 YYNGEE. Trimming cost V 3 bases and J 0 bases, with 6 bases left between them. The CDR3 is 13 residues long. The CDR3 DNA follows: TGTGCCAGCAGCGGAGCCTACCAAGAGACCCAGTACTTC. Its translation: CASSGAYQETQYF.

The gene calls are TRBV2 and TRBJ2-7; possible D gene TRBD2, 6 bases. CDR1 and CDR2 (germline): SNHLY, FYNNEI. V gave up 5 bases and J gave up 3 bases, with 14 bases separating them. CDR3 size: 14 residues. The CDR3 loop is CASSPPPGVYEQYF. Written as DNA, the CDR3 is TGTGCCAGCAGTCCTCCTCCGGGAGTCTACGAGCAGTACTTC.

CDR3 in amino acids: CASSQDGRNTQYF. The CDR3 DNA follows: TGCGCCAGCAGCCAAGACGGACGGAATACGCAGTATTTT. This chain links TRBV4-1 with TRBJ2-3; D not resolved. This CDR3 has 13 amino acids. V dropped 0 bases and J dropped 7 bases, with 8 bases sitting between them. Germline V gives CDR1 MGHRA, CDR2 YSYEKL.

Notes on this clone: The same CDR3 is also encoded by other DNA sequences in this sample. The CDR3 protein is CASSLEGGSYNEQFF. DNA for the CDR3: TGCGCCAGCAGCTTGGAAGGGGGCTCCTACAATGAGCAGTTCTTC. This chain connects TRBV5-1 to TRBJ2-1; a possible D gene is TRBD1 (6 bases). CDR1 and CDR2 from the germline V gene are SGHRS and YFSETQ. V lost 0 bases to trimming and J lost 0 bases, with 7 bases between them. The CDR3 length is 15 residues. Filled out from reference TRBV5-1 and TRBJ2-1, the complete variable domain reads KAGVTQTPRYLIKTRGQQVTLSCSPISGHRSVSWYQQTPGQGLQFLFEYFSETQRNKGNFPGRFSGRQFSNSRSEMNVSTLELGDSALYLCASSLEGGSYNEQFFGPGTRLTVL.

CDR3 sequence reads: CASSSVGPETQYF. The CDR3 DNA reads as TGCGCCAGCAGCTCCGTCGGCCCGGAGACCCAGTACTTC. The chain uses TRBV5-1 and TRBJ2-5, with no clear D. The V and J ends lost 3 bases and 5 bases respectively, with 11 bases between them. This CDR3 is built from 13 residues. Per the germline V gene, CDR1 is SGHRS and CDR2 is YFSETQ. Full variable domain (remainder filled in from reference TRBV5-1 and TRBJ2-5): KAGVTQTPRYLIKTRGQQVTLSCSPISGHRSVSWYQQTPGQGLQFLFEYFSETQRNKGNFPGRFSGRQFSNSRSEMNVSTLELGDSALYLCASSSVGPETQYFGPGTRLLVL.

The rearrangement links TRBV6-5 to TRBJ1-3; unclear D gene. The germline V gene has CDR1 MNHEY and CDR2 SVGAGI. Deletions cut 0 bases from V and 0 bases from J, with 9 bases between. The CDR3 is made up of 16 amino acids. CDR3 residues: CASSYSITVSGNTIYF. For the CDR3, the DNA is TGTGCCAGCAGTTACTCGATTACCGTCTCTGGAAACACCATATATTTT.